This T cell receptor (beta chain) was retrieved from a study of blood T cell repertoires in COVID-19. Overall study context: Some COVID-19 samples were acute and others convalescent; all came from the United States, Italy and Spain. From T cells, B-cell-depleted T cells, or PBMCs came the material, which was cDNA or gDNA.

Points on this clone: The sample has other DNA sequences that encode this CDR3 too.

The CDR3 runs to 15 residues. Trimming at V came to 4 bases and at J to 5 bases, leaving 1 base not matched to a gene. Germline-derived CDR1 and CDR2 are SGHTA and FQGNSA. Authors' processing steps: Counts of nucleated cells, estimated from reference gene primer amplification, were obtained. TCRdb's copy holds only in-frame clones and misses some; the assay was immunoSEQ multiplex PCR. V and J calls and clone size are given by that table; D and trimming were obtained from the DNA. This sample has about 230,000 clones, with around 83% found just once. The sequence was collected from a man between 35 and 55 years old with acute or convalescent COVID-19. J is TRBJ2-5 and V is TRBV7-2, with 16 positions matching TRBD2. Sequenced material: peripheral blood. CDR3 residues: CASSWGLAGGETQYF. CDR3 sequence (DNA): TGTGCCAGCAGCTGGGGACTAGCGGGGGGGGAGACCCAGTACTTC. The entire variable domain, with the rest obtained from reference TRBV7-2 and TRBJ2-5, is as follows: GAGVSQSPSNKVTEKGKDVELRCDPISGHTALYWYRQSLGQGLEFLIYFQGNSAPDKSGLPSDRFSAERTGGSVSTLTIQRTQQEDSAVYLCASSWGLAGGETQYFGPGTRLLVL.